The 18 T cell receptor beta chains presented below share a single source sample, sequenced in a study of cytotoxic CD8 clonotypes in ibrutinib-treated CLL. TCRdb keeps only in-frame clones here, not all; method: immunoSEQ multiplex PCR. The sample carries tens of thousands of clones, 57% recorded once. The sequencing used PBMCs, collected after 12 months of ibrutinib treatment. Receptor source: a human donor with chronic lymphocytic leukemia.

This CDR3 is CASSYTGGHIQYF. Written as DNA, the CDR3 is TGTGCCAGCAGTTACACCGGGGGGCACATTCAGTACTTC. The chain joins TRBV6-5 to TRBJ2-4; D possibly corresponds to TRBD2 (7 bases). From germline, CDR1 is MNHEY and CDR2 SVGAGI. The CDR3 runs to 13 residues. The V end was cut by 2 bases, the J end by 8 bases, with 10 bases between.

This clone has a single count. The gene calls are TRBV5-1 and TRBJ1-3; tentatively, D is TRBD1 (6 bases). The length of the CDR3 is 16 residues. V was trimmed by 1 base and J by 4 bases, leaving 15 bases between them. Germline V gene sequence: CDR1 SGHRS, CDR2 YFSETQ. CDR3 sequence reads: CASSLYQGSRGNTIYF. The CDR3 DNA reads TGCGCCAGCAGCTTGTATCAGGGGAGTAGAGGAAACACCATATATTTT.

J is TRBJ2-1 and V is TRBV5-5, with D perhaps matching TRBD1 (5 bases). The CDR3 runs 15 residues. Between the trimmed V and J ends, which lost 0 bases and 3 bases, there was a span of 10 bases. Germline CDR1 reads SGHKS; CDR2 reads YYEKEE (reference sequence). CDR3 coding DNA: TGTGCCAGCAGCTTGGAAGGGGCTGGCTACAATGAGCAGTTCTTC. This gives the protein CASSLEGAGYNEQFF.

The rearrangement links TRBV5-5 to TRBJ1-1; D call uncertain. CDR3 length: 12 residues. V was pared by 0 bases and J by 8 bases, with 8 bases between. Germline V lookup: CDR1 SGHKS, CDR2 YYEKEE (reference sequence). The CDR3 DNA reads as TGTGCCAGCAGCTTGGGGGATAGGGAAGCTTTCTTT. Translation gives CASSLGDREAFF.

About this clone: At one of its ends the junction is not consistent with the germline gene, which may arise from a read error. The rearrangement joins TRBV5-1 to TRBJ2-3; TRBD2 aligns across 8 bases. From germline, CDR1 is SGHRS and CDR2 YFSETQ. The CDR3 covers 14 residues. The CDR3 loop reads CASSFGLATDTQYF. The CDR3 bases are TGTGCCAGCAGTTTTGGACTAGCCACAGATACGCAGTATTTT.

The rearrangement uses TRBV15 and TRBJ2-1; D may be TRBD2 (7 bases). The CDR3 is 15 amino acids. Germline V gene lookup returns CDR1 LNHNV and CDR2 YYDKDF (reference sequence). The V end lost 1 base, the J end lost 6 bases, and 13 bases lay between the germline ends. The CDR3 loop reads CATSRGGGMVNEQFF. The CDR3, as DNA: TGTGCCACCAGCAGAGGGGGGGGCATGGTCAATGAGCAGTTCTTC. Full variable domain (remainder filled in from reference TRBV15 and TRBJ2-1): DAMVIQNPRYQVTQFGKPVTLSCSQTLNHNVMYWYQQKSSQAPKLLFHYYDKDFNNEADTPDNFQSRRPNTSFCFLDIRSPGLGDTAMYLCATSRGGGMVNEQFFGPGTRLTVL.

The chain has TRBV6-9 and TRBJ1-5; D is undetermined. In germline, CDR1 is MNHGY, CDR2 SVAAGI. The CDR3 extends over 10 amino acids. Trimming left V 11 bases short and J 7 bases short, with 9 bases between. The CDR3: CAPRSQPQHF. In DNA, the CDR3 is TGTGCCCCCCGATCCCAGCCCCAGCATTTT.

To note about this clone: One end of the junction fails to match germline, which may point to a read error. The chain uses TRBV6-5 and TRBJ1-1; no clear D. This CDR3 is 15 amino acids long. The germline V gene has CDR1 MNHEY and CDR2 SVGAGI. The CDR3 nucleotides read TGTGCCAGCAGTTACCCGCGAACGGAGAACGCTGAAGCTTTCTTT. It encodes CASSYPRTENAEAFF.

V is TRBV28 and J is TRBJ2-7, with a tentative D call TRBD1 (6 bases). Trimming took off 6 bases at V and 2 bases at J, with 14 bases between the two ends. Germline V gene lookup returns CDR1 MDHEN and CDR2 SYDVKM. The CDR3 is 14 residues long. CDR3 sequence reads: CASSPNRVTYEQYF. As DNA, the CDR3 is TGTGCCAGCAGCCCCAACAGGGTTACCTACGAGCAGTACTTC.

In its sample, this clone was seen many times. This sequence joins TRBV21-1 and TRBJ2-5; the table names TRBD1, a call not compared with the DNA. TRBV21-1 is designated a pseudogene. The CDR3 totals 14 residues. The CDR3 sequence is CASSRRDREETQYF. As DNA, the CDR3 is TGTGCCAGCAGCAGACGGGACAGGGAAGAGACCCAGTACTTC.

This sequence joins TRBV19 and TRBJ2-7; 11 bases map to TRBD2. Germline V gene data show CDR1 as LNHDA and CDR2 as SQIVND (reference sequence). With V trimmed by 4 bases and J by 4 bases, 6 bases remained unmatched. The CDR3 covers 15 residues. The CDR3 coding sequence is TGTGCCAGTAGTAGGGTAGCGGGAGGGCCGTACGAGCAGTACTTC. This translates into CASSRVAGGPYEQYF.

This clone was seen a few times. The V gene is TRBV7-9, the J gene TRBJ1-3; D is ambiguous. Trimming removed 8 bases from V and 0 bases from J, with 8 bases in between. The germline V gene encodes CDR1 SEHNR and CDR2 FQNEAQ (reference sequence). CDR3 size: 13 residues. CDR3 sequence (DNA): TGTGCCAGCCTACAGCACTCTGGAAACACCATATATTTT. Its translation is CASLQHSGNTIYF.

This clone was recorded a few times. This chain links TRBV5-6 with TRBJ2-6, with no clear D. The CDR3 has 15 amino acids. From germline, CDR1 is SGHDT and CDR2 YYEEEE. V was trimmed by 4 bases and J by 2 bases, leaving 10 bases between them. The CDR3 nucleotides read TGTGCCAGCAGCCGAGTGGGAACTGGGGCCAACGTCCTGACTTTC. This sequence encodes CASSRVGTGANVLTF.

This clone has just a few counts. Other DNA sequences in this sample translate to the same CDR3. The chain couples TRBV7-6 to TRBJ2-1; D gene uncertain. V was shortened by 3 bases and J by 4 bases, with 7 bases between the two germline ends. The CDR3 runs 13 residues. CDR1 and CDR2 from the germline V gene are SGHVS and FNYEAQ. The CDR3 coding sequence is TGTGCCAGCAGCTTGGGCCCGTACAATGAGCAGTTCTTC. Its translation: CASSLGPYNEQFF.

The genes are TRBV5-6 and TRBJ2-4, with 7 bases aligning to TRBD2. The CDR3 is 14 amino acids. The germline CDR1 and CDR2 sequences are SGHDT and YYEEEE. With V trimmed by 4 bases and J by 9 bases, 10 bases remained unmatched. The CDR3 is CASSRDRGVGIQYF. As DNA, the CDR3 is TGTGCCAGCAGCAGGGATCGGGGGGTTGGCATTCAGTACTTC.

The CDR3 nucleotides are TGCGCCAGCAGTCCCCAGGGATCCTACTATGGCTACACCTTC. It codes for CASSPQGSYYGYTF. V gene TRBV10-1 combines with J gene TRBJ1-2, with TRBD1 as a possible D gene (5 bases). Trimming took off 5 bases at V and 3 bases at J, with 13 bases between the two ends. The CDR3 loop spans 14 amino acids. Germline loops: CDR1 WNHNN, CDR2 SYGVQD (reference sequence).

This clone showed up just a few times. The chain joins TRBV29-1 to TRBJ1-1; D is ambiguous. Germline V gene lookup returns CDR1 SQVTM and CDR2 ANQGSEA. The CDR3 spans 14 residues. The ends were cut back, 5 bases at V and 1 base at J, with 14 bases in the middle. The CDR3 DNA reads as TGCAGCGTTCTAGACGACACAAGGAACACTGAAGCTTTCTTT. This encodes CSVLDDTRNTEAFF.

This chain connects TRBV27 to TRBJ1-5; TRBD1 agrees at 7 bases. This CDR3 has 16 amino acids. Losses at the gene ends were 7 bases for V and 6 bases for J; bases not matched to a gene: 15. Per the germline V gene, CDR1 is MNHEY and CDR2 is SMNVEV (reference sequence). The CDR3 loop reads CASKGSDGGGRQPQHF. The CDR3 DNA sequence: TGTGCCAGCAAAGGTTCCGACGGAGGGGGCCGTCAGCCCCAGCATTTT.